The 21 T cell receptor beta chains in this list originate from one sample, sequenced in a study of CD8 T cells in ankylosing spondylitis. TCRdb recomputed calls from the 5' RACE reads with MiXCR, one row per CDR3 protein. Among 200,000 to 250,000 distinct CDR3 sequences, about 10% were seen once, and the ten largest hold over 20%. The source material was blood, either unsorted or a sorted T cell fraction (not recorded which). These receptors all stem from a male donor with ankylosing spondylitis or in good health (not recorded which).

This clonotype was seen many times. The chain employs TRBV20-1 and TRBJ2-5; weak D call: TRBD2 (6 bases). The CDR3 sequence is 13 residues long. The V end lost 0 bases, the J end lost 4 bases, and 9 bases lay between the germline ends. Germline loops: CDR1 DFQATT, CDR2 SNEGSKA (reference sequence). The CDR3 DNA sequence: TGCAGTGCTAGAGATGTGCGGGGAGAGACCCAGTACTTC. Its translation: CSARDVRGETQYF.

This clonotype was found a few times. The CDR3 region has the DNA TGTGCCAGCAGCGGACATGAGGAGACCCAGTACTTC. It is translated as CASSGHEETQYF. The J gene is TRBJ2-5, the V gene TRBV9; D unclear. The CDR3 contains 12 residues. CDR1 SGDLS and CDR2 YYNGEE come from the germline V gene. The germline V and J ends were trimmed by 3 bases and 5 bases, with 8 bases remaining between them.

The sample holds many counts of this clonotype. The chain joins TRBV6-4 to TRBJ1-4; 9 bases map to TRBD1. The CDR3 spans 13 residues. From germline, CDR1 is MRHNA and CDR2 SNTAGT. Trimming removed 3 bases from V and 7 bases from J; junction bases left unmatched: 0. The CDR3 DNA follows: TGTGCCAGCAGTGAGGACAGGGGTGAAAAACTGTTTTTT. Protein product: CASSEDRGEKLFF.

This clonotype was recorded at least ten times. The chain is built from TRBV3-1 and TRBJ2-1; TRBD2 matches 10 bases. The length of the CDR3 is 15 residues. V lost 1 base and J lost 4; bases outside the gene matches: 1. The germline V gene encodes CDR1 LGHDT and CDR2 YNNKEL (reference sequence). Written as DNA, the CDR3 is TGTGCCAGCAGCCAAGGAGCGGGGGGGTACAATGAGCAGTTCTTC. Protein: CASSQGAGGYNEQFF.

The genes are TRBV7-9 and TRBJ2-1; 13 positions match TRBD2. Germline-derived CDR1 and CDR2 are SEHNR and FQNEAQ (reference sequence). This CDR3 is built from 17 residues. J gave up 8 bases and V 1 base, and 8 bases lay outside the gene matches. CDR3 sequence reads: CASSLEELAGGLDEQFF. CDR3 bases: TGTGCCAGCAGCTTAGAGGAACTAGCGGGGGGGCTCGATGAGCAGTTCTTC. Full variable domain (outside the CDR3, taken from reference TRBV7-9 and TRBJ2-1): DTGVSQNPRHKITKRGQNVTFRCDPISEHNRLYWYRQTLGQGPEFLTYFQNEAQLEKSRLLSDRFSAERPKGSFSTLEIQRTEQGDSAMYLCASSLEELAGGLDEQFFGPGTRLTVL.

The chain has TRBV5-1 and TRBJ2-5; perhaps TRBD2 as D (7 bases). CDR3 length: 15 amino acids. Germline CDR1 SGHRS, CDR2 YFSETQ. V lost 2 bases and J 2 bases, leaving 13 bases between the germline ends. The CDR3 loop reads CASSFGGGGQETQYF. The CDR3 DNA reads as TGCGCCAGCAGCTTTGGCGGGGGCGGTCAAGAGACCCAGTACTTC.

This clonotype was observed at least ten times. The chain recombines TRBV11-1 with TRBJ2-1; 8 bases match TRBD2. With 6 bases clipped from V and 0 bases from J, the junction kept 16 bases outside the gene matches. Germline-derived CDR1 and CDR2 are SGHAT and FQDESV (reference sequence). The CDR3 spans 19 residues. For the CDR3, the DNA is TGTGCCAGCAGTGCGAGACCCCATCAACGGGGGGGCTCCTACAATGAGCAGTTCTTC. Translating it yields CASSARPHQRGGSYNEQFF.

This clonotype was counted a few times. The J gene is TRBJ1-1, the V gene TRBV29-1; TRBD1 is a possible D gene (5 bases). Trimming shortened V by 2 bases and J by 1 base, and 8 bases separated the two germline ends. This CDR3 is built from 13 residues. Germline-derived CDR1 and CDR2 are SQVTM and ANQGSEA. CDR3 bases: TGCAGCGTTGAAAGGGACGGGAACACTGAAGCTTTCTTT. Residues: CSVERDGNTEAFF.

The table lists this clonotype with many counts. The chain carries TRBV24-1 and TRBJ2-5, with D perhaps matching TRBD1 (6 bases). CDR1 and CDR2 (germline): KGHDR, SFDVKD. Trimming removed 4 bases from V and 5 bases from J, with 13 bases in between. This CDR3 comprises 14 residues. CDR3 nucleotides: TGTGCCACCAGTGAAGATACAGGGTACGAGACCCAGTACTTC. The encoded protein is CATSEDTGYETQYF.

The sample holds many counts of this clonotype. The chain has TRBV5-5 and TRBJ1-5; D gene ambiguous. The CDR3 runs to 15 residues. Trimming pared 0 bases from V and 3 bases from J, leaving 10 bases between. Germline V lookup: CDR1 SGHKS, CDR2 YYEKEE (reference sequence). The CDR3 loop reads CASSLVPGYNQPQHF. The CDR3, as DNA: TGTGCCAGCAGCTTGGTTCCAGGCTACAATCAGCCCCAGCATTTT. Combining the CDR3 with reference TRBV5-5 and TRBJ1-5 gives the whole variable domain DAGVTQSPTHLIKTRGQQVTLRCSPISGHKSVSWYQQVLGQGPQFIFQYYEKEERGRGNFPDRFSARQFPNYSSELNVNALLLGDSALYLCASSLVPGYNQPQHFGDGTRLSIL.

This clonotype was counted ten times or more. V usage is TRBV29-1 and J usage is TRBJ2-3, with 11 nucleotides matching TRBD2. V trimming: 4 bases; J trimming: 0 bases; junction bases outside the gene matches: 9. Germline-derived CDR1 and CDR2 are SQVTM and ANQGSEA. This CDR3 spans 17 amino acids. The CDR3 region is CSVGLLLAGVSTDTQYF. CDR3 in DNA: TGCAGCGTTGGACTTTTACTAGCGGGGGTAAGCACAGATACGCAGTATTTT.

This clonotype was detected ten times or more. The chain is built from TRBV6-2 or TRBV6-3 and TRBJ2-1, with 12 bases aligning to TRBD2. J was trimmed by 5 bases and V by 1 base; bases with no gene match: 3. Germline V gene sequence: CDR1 MNHEY, CDR2 SVGEGT. This CDR3 is 16 amino acids long. CDR3 sequence: CASSYLLAGGNNEQFF. The DNA for the CDR3 is TGTGCCAGCAGTTACTTACTAGCGGGGGGAAACAATGAGCAGTTCTTC.

This clonotype came up many times. The genes are TRBV7-3 and TRBJ2-1, with unresolved D. The CDR3 has 15 residues. Trimming removed 5 bases at V and 1 base at J, with 12 bases between. CDR1 SGHTA and CDR2 FQGTGA come from the germline V gene. The CDR3 loop reads CASSPNSESYNEQFF. The DNA for the CDR3 is TGTGCCAGCAGCCCGAACTCAGAATCCTACAATGAGCAGTTCTTC.

This clonotype was seen more than once but under ten times. The rearrangement joins TRBV4-1 to TRBJ1-1; D is possibly TRBD1 (5 bases). The CDR3 extends over 17 amino acids. V lost 0 bases to trimming and J lost 5 bases, with 19 bases between them. Germline-derived CDR1 and CDR2 are MGHRA and YSYEKL. The CDR3 protein is CASSQDMGFQGVTEAFF. The CDR3 DNA is TGCGCCAGCAGCCAAGACATGGGCTTTCAAGGGGTTACTGAAGCTTTCTTT.

As to this clonotype: A much larger clone differs from this one at a single base, so this may be a read error. The V call is TRBV5-6, the J call TRBJ2-1, with a weak D call TRBD2 (6 bases). Germline values: CDR1 SGHDT, CDR2 YYEEEE. The ends were cut back, 4 bases at V and 0 bases at J, with 20 bases in the middle. The CDR3 is 18 residues long. The CDR3 loop reads CASSGGSLSGSSYNEQFF. In DNA form, the CDR3 reads TGTGCCAGCAGCGGGGGGTCCCTTTCCGGAAGCTCCTACAATGAGCAGTTCTTC.

The rearrangement joins TRBV6-4 to TRBJ2-5; 7 bases align to TRBD1. CDR1 MRHNA and CDR2 SNTAGT come from the germline V gene. The CDR3 extends over 20 amino acids. Trimming cost V 5 bases and J 1 base; bases outside gene matches: 22. The CDR3 DNA reads TGTGCCAGCAGTCCACACCATTGGGGGAGTAGCGACAGGGCCCAAGAGACCCAGTACTTC. As protein: CASSPHHWGSSDRAQETQYF.

In this sample, this clonotype turned up a few times. The chain recombines TRBV7-8 with TRBJ2-7, with D possibly called TRBD1 or TRBD2 (5 bases each). Germline values: CDR1 SGHVS, CDR2 FQNEAQ. The CDR3 contains 14 residues. V lost 5 bases, J lost 7 bases, and 18 bases lay in between. CDR3 residues: CASSAFPWGMEQYF. CDR3 DNA: TGTGCCAGCAGCGCGTTCCCATGGGGGATGGAGCAGTACTTC. Full variable domain (remainder filled in from reference TRBV7-8 and TRBJ2-7): GAGVSQSPRYKVAKRGQDVALRCDPISGHVSLFWYQQALGQGPEFLTYFQNEAQLDKSGLPSDRFFAERPEGSVSTLKIQRTQQEDSAVYLCASSAFPWGMEQYFGPGTRLTVT.

This clonotype was counted ten times or more. This chain connects TRBV12-3 or TRBV12-4 to TRBJ1-1; tentative D call: TRBD1 (6 bases). This CDR3 spans 13 amino acids. Trimming pared 4 bases from V and 12 bases from J, leaving 18 bases between. The CDR3: CASSSGQGFIPFF. Written as DNA, the CDR3 is TGTGCCAGCAGTTCTGGTCAGGGGTTTATCCCTTTCTTT.

Worth noting for this clonotype: This may arise from a read error, as a much more abundant clone is one base away. The V and J genes are TRBV10-3 and TRBJ2-3, with D unclear. This CDR3 contains 12 residues. Trimming took off 8 bases at V and 2 bases at J, with 8 bases between the two ends. Germline V gene sequence: CDR1 ENHRY, CDR2 SYGVKD. The CDR3 sequence is CAIGMNTDTQYF. The CDR3 DNA sequence: TGTGCCATCGGGATGAACACAGATACGCAGTATTTT.

This clonotype was counted at least ten times. The chain is built from TRBV11-2 and TRBJ2-1, with 8 bases that match TRBD2. The CDR3 is 17 residues long. Germline-derived CDR1 and CDR2 are SGHAT and FQNNGV. V was clipped by 0 bases and J by 6 bases; unmatched bases: 10. The CDR3 bases are TGTGCCAGCAGCTTAGATCTATCGGGGGGGGCCCTCAATGAGCAGTTCTTC. It specifies CASSLDLSGGALNEQFF.

Here the CDR3 reads CASEESANQPQHF. The CDR3 DNA reads as TGTGCCAGTGAGGAGAGCGCGAATCAGCCCCAGCATTTT. The chain combines TRBV6-1 with TRBJ1-5, with D unclear. The CDR3 spans 13 residues. Per the germline V gene, CDR1 is MNHNS and CDR2 is SASEGT. V was cut by 9 bases and J by 4 bases, with 13 bases left in between.